Presented here are 14 T cell receptor beta chains from one specimen sequenced in a study of tissue T cells after allogeneic stem cell transplantation. TCRdb's copy holds only in-frame clones and misses some; the assay was immunoSEQ multiplex PCR. The sample shows approximately 5,000 clones, around 30% of them seen only once. Stated time point: mouse harvest day 14 after allogeneic transplant. Mouse grafts combined 10^7 T-cell-depleted bone marrow cells with 10^6 splenic CD5+ T cells. Material: skin. The receptors were gathered from a female BALB/c mouse given C57BL/6 T cells with graft-versus-host disease after an allogeneic hematopoietic cell transplant.

This clone is large within its sample. The gene symbols are mouse symbols. Read sequence stops 1 residue before the CDR3 end, and the germline J gene provides the missing end. This chain uses TRBV26 with TRBJ2-7, with D perhaps TRBD1 (5 bases). V was trimmed by 0 bases and J by 0 bases, leaving 6 bases between them. CDR1 KGHPV and CDR2 FQNQEV come from the germline V gene (reference sequence). There are 14 residues in the CDR3. CDR3 DNA, as far as it was read: TGTGCCAGCAGTCTGTCGACAGTCTCCTATGAACAGTAC. This translates into CASSLSTVSYEQY. The CDR3 as a whole reads CASSLSTVSYEQYF.

Within the sample, this clone is medium-sized. Genes and germline are mouse. With the read ending 1 residue before the CDR3 end, the germline J gene is used to fill in that end. The rearrangement links TRBV13-2 to TRBJ2-3, with D possibly TRBD1 on 6 matching bases. V was pared by 2 bases and J by 6 bases, with 7 bases between. Per the germline V gene, CDR1 is NNHNN and CDR2 is SYGAGS (reference sequence). CDR3 length: 12 amino acids. The CDR3 sequence: CASGETGETLYF. The DNA read from the CDR3 is TGTGCCAGCGGTGAAACAGGGGAAACGCTGTAT.

This clone is medium-sized within its sample. Gene names and germline refer to mouse. The read terminates 1 residue before the CDR3 end, so the remaining end is supplied by the germline J gene. The V call is TRBV26, the J call TRBJ1-3; D gene unclear. The CDR3 sequence is 14 residues long. V gave up 3 bases and J gave up 0 bases, with 6 bases separating them. The germline V gene encodes CDR1 KGHPV and CDR2 FQNQEV (reference sequence). Incomplete CDR3 DNA: TGTGCCAGCAGTCTCCCCAATTCTGGAAATACGCTCTAT. This encodes CASSLPNSGNTLY. The whole CDR3 is CASSLPNSGNTLYF.

With regard to this clone: Each gene name is a mouse one. The DNA ends 1 residue before the CDR3 does, and the rest of the CDR3 is filled in from the germline J gene. V gene TRBV24 combines with J gene TRBJ2-7; 9 bases are shared with TRBD2. The CDR3 length is 15 residues. Germline V CDR1 and CDR2: KGHTA, FRNEEI. The V gene end was trimmed by 2 bases and the J gene end by 4 bases; junction bases not matched to a gene: 6. Incomplete CDR3 DNA: TGTGCCAGCAGTCTGCTGGGGGGGGAGGGTTATGAACAGTAC. Translating gives CASSLLGGEGYEQY. In full, the CDR3 is CASSLLGGEGYEQYF.

With regard to this clone: Any gene name here is a mouse gene name. The read comes to an end 1 residue before the CDR3 does, leaving the germline J gene to fill in the end. V usage is TRBV3 and J usage is TRBJ2-2; TRBD2 agrees at 10 bases. The V segment lost 7 bases and the J segment 4 bases; nucleotides outside the gene matches: 6. Germline-derived CDR1 and CDR2 are SNHLY and FYNGKV (reference sequence). The CDR3 loop spans 15 amino acids. CDR3 sequence reads: CASTWTGGGTGQLYF. The part of the CDR3 DNA that was read is TGTGCCAGCACCTGGACTGGGGGAGGCACCGGGCAGCTCTAC.

Turning to this clone: The genes and germline here are from mouse. The read is 1 residue too short to cover the CDR3 end, so that end is filled in from the germline J gene. Other nucleotide sequences in the sample specify the same CDR3. The chain uses TRBV26 and TRBJ1-3; D gene uncertain. This CDR3 spans 14 amino acids. Germline V CDR1 and CDR2: KGHPV, FQNQEV (reference sequence). With 0 bases removed from V and 0 bases from J, the gap between germline ends came to 3 bases. Incomplete CDR3 DNA: TGTGCCAGCAGTCTGTCAAATTCTGGAAATACGCTCTAT. Its protein product is CASSLSNSGNTLY. The CDR3, in full, reads CASSLSNSGNTLYF.

This clone was detected only a few times. Mouse gene names apply. Read coverage stops 1 residue before the CDR3 terminus; the germline J gene supplies the remainder. The genes are TRBV3 and TRBJ1-4, with D perhaps TRBD1 (5 bases). This CDR3 has 14 residues. The V gene lost 1 base and the J gene lost 5 bases, with 8 bases spanning the gap. Germline CDR1 SNHLY, CDR2 FYNGKV (reference sequence). The DNA read from the CDR3 is TGTGCCAGCAGCTTAGAGCGGGGGAACGAAAGATTATTT. Its translation is CASSLERGNERLF. The entire CDR3 sequence reads CASSLERGNERLFF.

Concerning this clone itself: Mouse gene names apply. The CDR3 end falls 1 residue outside the read, so it is completed with the germline J gene. This chain joins TRBV26 and TRBJ2-7, with TRBD1 matching 11 bases. The CDR3 is 13 residues long. Germline V gives CDR1 KGHPV, CDR2 FQNQEV (reference sequence). The V gene end was trimmed by 4 bases and the J gene end by 7 bases; junction bases not matched to a gene: 3. The CDR3 reads CASSRDRGGEQYF. CDR3 DNA, as far as it was read: TGTGCCAGCAGTCGGGACAGGGGGGGGGAACAGTAC.

On this clone itself: These gene names are mouse names. The CDR3 end lies 1 residue beyond the end of the read and is filled in from the germline J gene. The V and J genes are TRBV3 and TRBJ2-7; 12 nucleotides line up with TRBD2. V dropped 2 bases and J dropped 2; count of bases not matched to a gene: 1. This CDR3 region has 15 residues. Looked up from germline, CDR1 is SNHLY and CDR2 is FYNGKV (reference sequence). Partial CDR3 DNA: TGTGCCAGCAGCTTACGGACTGGGGGGGCCTATGAACAGTAC. Residues: CASSLRTGGAYEQY. The entire CDR3 is CASSLRTGGAYEQYF. Based on the CDR3 plus reference TRBV3 and TRBJ2-7, the full variable domain is GPKVLQIPSHQIIDMGQMVTLNCDPVSNHLYFYWYKQILGQQMEFLVNFYNGKVMEKSKLFKDQFSVERPDGSYFTLKIQPTALEDSAVYFCASSLRTGGAYEQYFGPGTRLTVL.

This clone has more than one count but fewer than ten. The germline and genes are mouse ones. The missing CDR3 end, 1 residue past where the read stops, is filled in from the germline J gene. The chain is built from TRBV3 and TRBJ2-1, with D possibly being TRBD1 (7 bases). Germline V gene data show CDR1 as SNHLY and CDR2 as FYNGKV (reference sequence). The V end was cut by 1 base, the J end by 6 bases, with 13 bases between. The CDR3 consists of 15 residues. This CDR3 reads CASSLVGGWGAEQFF. The CDR3 bases that were read are TGTGCCAGCAGCTTAGTAGGGGGCTGGGGTGCTGAGCAGTTC. Full variable domain (remainder filled in from reference TRBV3 and TRBJ2-1): GPKVLQIPSHQIIDMGQMVTLNCDPVSNHLYFYWYKQILGQQMEFLVNFYNGKVMEKSKLFKDQFSVERPDGSYFTLKIQPTALEDSAVYFCASSLVGGWGAEQFFGPGTRLTVL.

In the case of this clone: Genes and germline come from the mouse. The missing CDR3 end, 1 residue past where the read stops, is filled in from the germline J gene. J is TRBJ1-1 and V is TRBV5, with D possibly TRBD1 on 5 matching bases. The germline gives CDR1 LGHNA, CDR2 YNLKQL (reference sequence). CDR3 length equals 14 residues. V was shortened by 0 bases and J by 4 bases, with 9 bases between the two germline ends. The CDR3 reads CASSQDRDGTEVFF. Partial CDR3 DNA: TGTGCCAGCAGCCAAGACAGGGATGGCACAGAAGTCTTC.

Concerning this clone itself: Genes here carry mouse names. The missing CDR3 end, 1 residue past where the read stops, is filled in from the germline J gene. The genes are TRBV26 and TRBJ2-3; D is uncertain. V was shortened by 4 bases and J by 0 bases, with 8 bases between the two germline ends. Per germline, CDR1 KGHPV and CDR2 FQNQEV (reference sequence). This CDR3 is built from 14 residues. This chain's CDR3 is CASSPQTSAETLYF. The CDR3 bases that were read are TGTGCCAGCAGTCCACAAACTAGTGCAGAAACGCTGTAT.

This clone has only a few counts. The genes are named according to mouse. The read ends 1 residue shy of where the CDR3 ends; the end is completed using the germline J gene. This chain links TRBV23 with TRBJ2-7; TRBD2 was called by the table and not checked on the DNA. This CDR3 spans 14 amino acids. Germline CDR1 reads KGHTA; CDR2 reads FQNQQP. The sequenced CDR3 bases are TGCTCCAGCAGTCAAGGACTGGGGGTCTATGAACAGTAC. Residues: CSSSQGLGVYEQY. In full, the CDR3 reads CSSSQGLGVYEQYF. The entire variable domain, with the rest obtained from reference TRBV23 and TRBJ2-7, is as follows: DAAVTQKPRYLIKMKGQEAEMKCIPEKGHTAVFWYQQKQSKELKFLIYFQNQQPLDQIDMVKERFSAVCPSSSLCSLGIRTCEAEDSALYLCSSSQGLGVYEQYFGPGTRLTVL.

Comment on this clone: The germline and genes are mouse ones. The read halts 1 residue ahead of the CDR3 end, with the missing end drawn from the germline J gene. The rearrangement uses TRBV3 and TRBJ2-4; TRBD1 matches at 10 bases. The V gene's germline CDR1 is SNHLY and CDR2 FYNGKV (reference sequence). The CDR3 contains 14 residues. The trim removed 5 bases at V and 3 bases at J, leaving 2 bases unmatched. The CDR3 DNA, read in part, is TGTGCCAGCAGCGACAGGGGGCGACAAAACACCTTGTAC. Amino acid sequence: CASSDRGRQNTLY. Given in full, the CDR3 is CASSDRGRQNTLYF. The full variable domain, its missing parts supplied by reference TRBV3 and TRBJ2-4, is GPKVLQIPSHQIIDMGQMVTLNCDPVSNHLYFYWYKQILGQQMEFLVNFYNGKVMEKSKLFKDQFSVERPDGSYFTLKIQPTALEDSAVYFCASSDRGRQNTLYFGAGTRLSVL.